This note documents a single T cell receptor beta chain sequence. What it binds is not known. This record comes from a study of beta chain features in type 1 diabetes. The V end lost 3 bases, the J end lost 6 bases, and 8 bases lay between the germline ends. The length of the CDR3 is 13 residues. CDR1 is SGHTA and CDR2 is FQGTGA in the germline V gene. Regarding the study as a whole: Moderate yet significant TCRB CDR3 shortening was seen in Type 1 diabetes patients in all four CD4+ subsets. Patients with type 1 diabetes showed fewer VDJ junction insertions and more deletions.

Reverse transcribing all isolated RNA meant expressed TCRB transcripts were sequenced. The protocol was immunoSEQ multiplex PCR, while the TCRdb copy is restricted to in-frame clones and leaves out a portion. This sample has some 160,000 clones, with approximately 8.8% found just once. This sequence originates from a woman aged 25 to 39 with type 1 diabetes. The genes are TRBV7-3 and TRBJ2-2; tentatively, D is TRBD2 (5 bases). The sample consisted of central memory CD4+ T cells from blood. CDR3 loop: CASSLRVAGELFF. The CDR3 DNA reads TGTGCCAGCAGCTTGAGGGTTGCCGGGGAGCTGTTTTTT.